The rows below give T cell receptor beta chains drawn from one sample of a study of technical replicates of blood from a few donors. The data were produced by immunoSEQ multiplex PCR, yet TCRdb's version contains in-frame clones alone and is incomplete. This table has approximately 99,000 clones, roughly 96% appearing once. The specimen sequenced was T cells isolated from PBMCs. The receptor set was obtained from a human donor in good health. Each CDR3 is given with its conserved first and last residue. Fields, in order: V gene, clone size, J gene, D gene, CDR3 protein, CDR3 DNA. A D gene is named only where the DNA matches it firmly. Size is stated for part of the rows, as once, few or many counts, or as a class when the clone is expanded.

V gene: TRBV2
clone size: NA
J gene: TRBJ2-2
D gene: TRBD1
CDR3 protein: CASTQHRGDTGELFF
CDR3 DNA: TGTGCCAGCACCCAACACAGGGGTGACACCGGGGAGCTGTTTTTT

V gene: TRBV7-9
clone size: NA
J gene: TRBJ2-3
D gene: TRBD1
CDR3 protein: CASSPRTGHVTDTQYF
CDR3 DNA: TGTGCCAGCAGCCCCCGGACAGGGCATGTCACAGATACGCAGTATTTT

V gene: TRBV5-4
clone size: NA
J gene: TRBJ2-7
D gene: NA
CDR3 protein: CASSLGSGPPYEQYF
CDR3 DNA: TGTGCCAGCAGCTTGGGAAGCGGGCCCCCCTACGAGCAGTACTTC

V gene: TRBV19
clone size: NA
J gene: TRBJ1-1
D gene: TRBD1
CDR3 protein: CASSIGTGGSGTEAFF
CDR3 DNA: TGTGCCAGTAGTATCGGGACAGGGGGTTCCGGCACTGAAGCTTTCTTT

V gene: TRBV20-1
clone size: NA
J gene: TRBJ2-3
D gene: NA
CDR3 protein: CSAPRTDTQYF
CDR3 DNA: TGCAGTGCTCCTCGCACAGATACGCAGTATTTT

V gene: TRBV6-4
clone size: few
J gene: TRBJ2-1
D gene: TRBD1
CDR3 protein: CASSAGQGGDEQFF
CDR3 DNA: TGTGCCAGCAGTGCGGGACAGGGTGGGGATGAGCAGTTCTTC

V gene: TRBV5-5
clone size: NA
J gene: TRBJ1-1
D gene: TRBD1
CDR3 protein: CASSHGTGAYLNTEAFF
CDR3 DNA: TGTGCCAGCAGCCACGGGACAGGGGCCTACTTGAACACTGAAGCTTTCTTT

V gene: TRBV5-6
clone size: NA
J gene: TRBJ2-7
D gene: NA
CDR3 protein: CASSLFPGSFEQYF
CDR3 DNA: TGTGCCAGCAGCTTGTTTCCAGGTTCCTTCGAGCAGTACTTC

V gene: TRBV7-9
clone size: NA
J gene: TRBJ1-4
D gene: NA
CDR3 protein: CASSLAQGKNEKLFF
CDR3 DNA: TGTGCCAGCAGTTTGGCCCAGGGGAAGAACGAAAAACTGTTTTTT

V gene: TRBV21-1
clone size: NA
J gene: TRBJ1-2
D gene: NA
CDR3 protein: CATRIRGDRGQSGEYGYTF
CDR3 DNA: TGTGCCACCCGAATTCGGGGGGACAGGGGGCAATCTGGGGAATATGGCTACACCTTC

V gene: TRBV4-2
clone size: NA
J gene: TRBJ2-1
D gene: TRBD2
CDR3 protein: CASSQGGLAATYNEQFF
CDR3 DNA: TGTGCCAGCAGCCAAGGCGGACTAGCGGCTACCTACAATGAGCAGTTCTTC

V gene: TRBV6-6
clone size: NA
J gene: TRBJ2-3
D gene: NA
CDR3 protein: CASSYNRAGTDTQYF
CDR3 DNA: TGTGCCAGCAGTTACAACAGGGCGGGCACAGATACGCAGTATTTT

V gene: TRBV27
clone size: NA
J gene: TRBJ2-2
D gene: TRBD2
CDR3 protein: CASSLLAGGPNTGELFF
CDR3 DNA: TGTGCCAGCAGTTTACTAGCGGGAGGGCCAAACACCGGGGAGCTGTTTTTT

V gene: TRBV10-2
clone size: NA
J gene: TRBJ2-5
D gene: TRBD2
CDR3 protein: CASHLTSGAETQYF
CDR3 DNA: TGCGCCAGCCATTTGACTAGCGGTGCAGAGACCCAGTACTTC

V gene: TRBV9
clone size: NA
J gene: TRBJ2-3
D gene: NA
CDR3 protein: CASSARAVHSTDTQYF
CDR3 DNA: TGTGCCAGCAGCGCGAGGGCCGTCCATTCCACAGATACGCAGTATTTT

V gene: TRBV28
clone size: once
J gene: TRBJ2-1
D gene: TRBD2
CDR3 protein: CASRGSGRTYNEQFF
CDR3 DNA: TGTGCCAGCAGGGGAAGCGGGAGGACTTACAATGAGCAGTTCTTC

V gene: TRBV15
clone size: NA
J gene: TRBJ1-2
D gene: NA
CDR3 protein: CATSRDGGGYTF
CDR3 DNA: TGTGCCACCAGCAGAGATGGCGGTGGCTACACCTTC

V gene: TRBV5-1
clone size: NA
J gene: TRBJ2-1
D gene: TRBD2
CDR3 protein: CATTTSGAYNEQFF
CDR3 DNA: TGCGCCACCACTACTAGCGGGGCATACAATGAGCAGTTCTTC

V gene: TRBV28
clone size: NA
J gene: TRBJ2-1
D gene: NA
CDR3 protein: CASSGLPNNEQFF
CDR3 DNA: TGTGCCAGCTCGGGACTCCCCAACAATGAGCAGTTCTTC

V gene: TRBV7-8
clone size: NA
J gene: TRBJ2-2
D gene: NA
CDR3 protein: CASRAAPTGELFF
CDR3 DNA: TGTGCCAGCAGGGCGGCTCCGACCGGGGAGCTGTTTTTT

V gene: TRBV2
clone size: NA
J gene: TRBJ2-3
D gene: NA
CDR3 protein: CASSGPTKGADTQYF
CDR3 DNA: TGTGCCAGCAGTGGTCCGACGAAGGGAGCAGATACGCAGTATTTT

V gene: TRBV19
clone size: NA
J gene: TRBJ2-2
D gene: NA
CDR3 protein: CATFRSGWSTGELFF
CDR3 DNA: TGTGCCACGTTTAGGTCGGGGTGGAGCACCGGGGAGCTGTTTTTT

V gene: TRBV13
clone size: once
J gene: TRBJ1-5
D gene: NA
CDR3 protein: CASSLGSQPQHF
CDR3 DNA: TGTGCCAGCAGCTTAGGCTCTCAGCCCCAGCATTTT

V gene: TRBV5-1
clone size: NA
J gene: TRBJ1-2
D gene: NA
CDR3 protein: CASRGGNNYGYTF
CDR3 DNA: TGCGCCTCTAGGGGGGGGAATAACTATGGCTACACCTTC

V gene: TRBV30
clone size: once
J gene: TRBJ1-6
D gene: NA
CDR3 protein: CAWSVGSSPLHF
CDR3 DNA: TGTGCCTGGAGTGTCGGGAGTTCACCCCTCCACTTT

V gene: TRBV28
clone size: NA
J gene: TRBJ2-7
D gene: TRBD1
CDR3 protein: CASSTNIRQGRFEQYF
CDR3 DNA: TGTGCCAGCAGCACTAACATCCGACAGGGCCGCTTCGAGCAGTACTTC

V gene: TRBV10-3
clone size: NA
J gene: TRBJ2-2
D gene: TRBD1
CDR3 protein: CAISEPMDRGSVGELFF
CDR3 DNA: TGTGCCATCAGTGAGCCCATGGACAGGGGATCGGTCGGGGAGCTGTTTTTT

V gene: TRBV2
clone size: once
J gene: TRBJ1-2
D gene: NA
CDR3 protein: CASSLATGLGYTF
CDR3 DNA: TGTGCCAGCAGTTTAGCCACAGGCCTTGGCTACACCTTC

V gene: TRBV27
clone size: NA
J gene: TRBJ2-1
D gene: TRBD2
CDR3 protein: CASSLSIVTSVNEQFF
CDR3 DNA: TGTGCCAGCAGTTTATCGATAGTAACTAGCGTCAATGAGCAGTTCTTC

V gene: TRBV28
clone size: NA
J gene: TRBJ1-5
D gene: TRBD1
CDR3 protein: CASSFGTGFNQPQHF
CDR3 DNA: TGTGCCAGCAGTTTCGGGACAGGGTTTAATCAGCCCCAGCATTTT

V gene: TRBV9
clone size: NA
J gene: TRBJ2-7
D gene: NA
CDR3 protein: CASSPGGGGPYEQYF
CDR3 DNA: TGTGCCAGCAGCCCCGGAGGGGGAGGGCCCTACGAGCAGTACTTC

V gene: TRBV27
clone size: NA
J gene: TRBJ1-6
D gene: NA
CDR3 protein: CASSLTGLHSPLHF
CDR3 DNA: TGTGCCAGCAGTTTGACAGGACTTCATTCACCCCTCCACTTT

V gene: TRBV5-7
clone size: NA
J gene: TRBJ1-6
D gene: NA
CDR3 protein: CASSLDPSSGDSPLHF
CDR3 DNA: TGTGCCAGCAGCTTGGATCCAAGCTCCGGGGATTCACCCCTCCACTTT

V gene: TRBV5-1
clone size: NA
J gene: TRBJ2-3
D gene: NA
CDR3 protein: CASSYSLDTQYF
CDR3 DNA: TGCGCCAGCAGCTACTCGCTTGATACGCAGTATTTT

V gene: TRBV5-1
clone size: NA
J gene: TRBJ2-5
D gene: TRBD2
CDR3 protein: CASSLGGGQETQYF
CDR3 DNA: TGCGCCAGCAGCTTGGGGGGGGGCCAAGAGACCCAGTACTTC

V gene: TRBV28
clone size: NA
J gene: TRBJ2-7
D gene: NA
CDR3 protein: CATYGVQDSSYEQYF
CDR3 DNA: TGTGCCACCTATGGGGTACAGGACAGCTCCTACGAGCAGTACTTC

V gene: TRBV5-1
clone size: once
J gene: TRBJ1-6
D gene: NA
CDR3 protein: CASSFEGRGWSPLHF
CDR3 DNA: TGCGCCAGCAGCTTTGAGGGGAGGGGATGGTCACCCCTCCACTTT

V gene: TRBV18
clone size: NA
J gene: TRBJ1-1
D gene: NA
CDR3 protein: CASSPPARMNTEAFF
CDR3 DNA: TGTGCCAGCTCACCACCCGCCAGGATGAACACTGAAGCTTTCTTT

V gene: TRBV9
clone size: NA
J gene: TRBJ1-1
D gene: TRBD1
CDR3 protein: CASSWGTGANTEAFF
CDR3 DNA: TGTGCCAGCAGCTGGGGGACAGGGGCGAACACTGAAGCTTTCTTT

V gene: TRBV30
clone size: NA
J gene: TRBJ2-4
D gene: TRBD2
CDR3 protein: CAWRAFSGHLRNIQYF
CDR3 DNA: TGTGCCTGGAGAGCATTTAGCGGGCATCTAAGAAACATTCAGTACTTC

V gene: TRBV18
clone size: NA
J gene: TRBJ2-5
D gene: TRBD1
CDR3 protein: CASSPPDRGLLETQYF
CDR3 DNA: TGTGCCAGCTCACCACCGGACAGGGGGCTCCTAGAGACCCAGTACTTC

V gene: TRBV7-9
clone size: once
J gene: TRBJ2-7
D gene: NA
CDR3 protein: CASSPIGAYEQYF
CDR3 DNA: TGTGCCAGCAGCCCGATCGGGGCCTACGAGCAGTACTTC

V gene: TRBV27
clone size: NA
J gene: TRBJ1-2
D gene: TRBD1
CDR3 protein: CASTPGTGGGYTF
CDR3 DNA: TGTGCCAGCACACCTGGGACAGGAGGCGGCTACACCTTC

V gene: TRBV6-5
clone size: NA
J gene: TRBJ2-5
D gene: NA
CDR3 protein: CASRSVGVQETQYF
CDR3 DNA: TGTGCCAGCAGATCCGTAGGAGTACAAGAGACCCAGTACTTC

V gene: TRBV29-1
clone size: NA
J gene: TRBJ1-1
D gene: TRBD1
CDR3 protein: CSVRGIGQGALLDTEAFF
CDR3 DNA: TGCAGCGTTAGGGGGATAGGACAGGGGGCTCTGTTGGACACTGAAGCTTTCTTT

V gene: TRBV6-6
clone size: NA
J gene: TRBJ1-1
D gene: NA
CDR3 protein: CASSYGGAEAFF
CDR3 DNA: TGTGCCAGCAGTTACGGGGGGGCTGAAGCTTTCTTT

V gene: TRBV19
clone size: NA
J gene: TRBJ2-3
D gene: TRBD1
CDR3 protein: CASSIIGTGVRDTQYF
CDR3 DNA: TGTGCCAGTAGCATAATCGGGACAGGCGTGAGGGATACGCAGTATTTT

V gene: TRBV19
clone size: NA
J gene: TRBJ2-2
D gene: TRBD2
CDR3 protein: CASSIGRVGTGELFF
CDR3 DNA: TGTGCCAGTAGTATCGGGAGGGTAGGCACCGGGGAGCTGTTTTTT

V gene: TRBV7-9
clone size: NA
J gene: TRBJ2-4
D gene: NA
CDR3 protein: CASSFLPNWGVGNIQYF
CDR3 DNA: TGTGCCAGCAGCTTCTTACCCAATTGGGGAGTGGGGAACATTCAGTACTTC

V gene: TRBV5-1
clone size: NA
J gene: TRBJ1-2
D gene: NA
CDR3 protein: CASSLSDSNPHGYTF
CDR3 DNA: TGCGCCAGCAGCTTGTCGGACAGCAACCCACATGGCTACACCTTC

V gene: TRBV15
clone size: NA
J gene: TRBJ2-2
D gene: TRBD2
CDR3 protein: CATSRGSGGAGELFF
CDR3 DNA: TGTGCCACCAGCAGAGGGTCGGGAGGGGCCGGGGAGCTGTTTTTT